The 5 T cell receptor beta chains in this list originate from one sample, sequenced in a study of blood T cells in healthy people across ages (dated by TCRdb to about 2015). Library construction relied on 5' RACE. Data came from an Illumina HiSeq 2500. The second PCR ran for about 6 to 11 cycles and used a J-beta primer mix along with a sample-barcoded 5' primer. TCRdb trimmed the raw reads at Q25, called clones with MiXCR and kept productive beta chains. CDR3 protein sequences are deduplicated, and each keeps its most common genes and DNA. The sample table shows hundreds of thousands of distinct CDR3 sequences, and roughly two fifths are seen once. The ten most abundant clones make up about 32% of the sample. Sequenced sample: blood. Receptor source: an elderly man in good health.

This clonotype was found a few times. The chain couples TRBV7-3 to TRBJ2-2, with D tentatively TRBD2 (6 bases). CDR1 is SGHTA, CDR2 FQGTGA, per germline. The CDR3 totals 14 residues. V lost 6 bases and J 2 bases, leaving 10 bases between the germline ends. The CDR3 DNA sequence: TGTGCCAGCAGAGGGACTCTTAACACCGGGGAGCTGTTTTTT. It translates to CASRGTLNTGELFF.

The genes are TRBV2 and TRBJ2-1; TRBD2 agrees at 9 bases. The CDR3 has 15 residues. Trimming at V came to 3 bases and at J to 5 bases, leaving 5 bases not matched to a gene. CDR1 and CDR2 (germline): SNHLY, FYNNEI. The CDR3 sequence is CASSEKRGVDNEQFF. The CDR3 bases are TGTGCCAGCAGTGAGAAGCGGGGGGTCGACAATGAGCAGTTCTTC.

This chain uses TRBV12-3 or TRBV12-4 with TRBJ2-5, with 7 bases identical to TRBD2. This CDR3 contains 15 residues. Trimming at V came to 0 bases and at J to 5 bases, leaving 6 bases not matched to a gene. The CDR3 coding sequence is TGTGCCAGCAGTTTAGCGATGGGGGAGGGGGAGACCCAGTACTTC. It encodes CASSLAMGEGETQYF.

This clonotype was detected only once. The chain has TRBV30 and TRBJ2-3; 8 bases align to TRBD1. From germline, CDR1 is GTSNPN and CDR2 SVGIG (reference sequence). The CDR3 is 12 residues long. After removal of 7 bases from V and 4 bases from J, the junction contained 4 bases not matched to a gene. CDR3 DNA: TGTGCCTCGACAGGGGTCGCAGATACGCAGTATTTT. It encodes CASTGVADTQYF.

Of note for this clonotype: The junction does not match germline at one end; this may be a read error. The J gene is TRBJ1-5, the V gene TRBV27; 7 nucleotides align to TRBD1. The length of the CDR3 is 17 residues. Germline CDR1 MNHEY, CDR2 SMNVEV (reference sequence). Here the CDR3 DNA reads TGTGCCGGCAGTTCCTTGGTTGCGACAGGGAATGGTCAGCCCCAGCATTTT. This translates into CAGSSLVATGNGQPQHF.